A selection of T cell receptor beta chains follows, all from one sample in a study of cytomegalovirus exposure and HLA in healthy donors. The assay was immunoSEQ multiplex PCR, and TCRdb's table has in-frame clones only and misses some. The table lists 150,000 to 200,000 clones, about 88% of them singletons, with just under 2% in the top ten. The specimen sequenced was PBMCs. The receptor source for this set is a woman under 30 in good health and CMV-seronegative. The CDR3 runs from the conserved cysteine through the conserved F or W. D genes are given only for firm matches. Clone size is shown for a subset of rows, as once, few, many or a class of expanded clone.

v_call: TRBV6-5
clone_size: -
d_call: -
j_call: TRBJ2-3
cdr3_nt: TGTGCCAGCAGTTACTCGTCAGGGGAGAGGACAGATACGCAGTATTTT
cdr3_aa: CASSYSSGERTDTQYF

v_call: TRBV5-1
clone_size: -
d_call: -
j_call: TRBJ2-7
cdr3_nt: TGCGCCAGCAGCTTCTTGAGTCAGGGATACGAGCAGTACTTC
cdr3_aa: CASSFLSQGYEQYF

v_call: TRBV27
clone_size: -
d_call: -
j_call: TRBJ2-7
cdr3_nt: TGTGCCGGCAGTCAGTCATCCTACGAGCAGTACTTC
cdr3_aa: CAGSQSSYEQYF

v_call: TRBV5-1
clone_size: -
d_call: -
j_call: TRBJ2-3
cdr3_nt: TGCGCCAGCAGCTTGAGTAGTCAAAGCACAGATACGCAGTATTTT
cdr3_aa: CASSLSSQSTDTQYF

v_call: TRBV30
clone_size: -
d_call: -
j_call: TRBJ1-2
cdr3_nt: TGTGCCTGGGCGGACATTGGCAACTATGGCTACACCTTC
cdr3_aa: CAWADIGNYGYTF

v_call: TRBV2
clone_size: -
d_call: -
j_call: TRBJ2-3
cdr3_nt: TGTGCCAGCAGTGAAGTTTTAATCACAGATACGCAGTATTTT
cdr3_aa: CASSEVLITDTQYF

v_call: TRBV19
clone_size: few
d_call: -
j_call: TRBJ1-1
cdr3_nt: TGTGCCAGTAGTATGGCAGGAAGTGAAGCTTTCTTT
cdr3_aa: CASSMAGSEAFF

v_call: TRBV7-6
clone_size: -
d_call: TRBD1
j_call: TRBJ1-1
cdr3_nt: TGTGCCAGCAGCCGACAGGGAGTAGGTGAAGCTTTCTTT
cdr3_aa: CASSRQGVGEAFF

v_call: TRBV30
clone_size: -
d_call: TRBD1
j_call: TRBJ1-4
cdr3_nt: TGTGCCTGGAGTGTAGGGGGGTCAGGGGGAGAAAAACTGTTTTTT
cdr3_aa: CAWSVGGSGGEKLFF

v_call: TRBV30
clone_size: -
d_call: -
j_call: TRBJ1-3
cdr3_nt: TGTGCCTGGACAGGGCAGGAAAACACCATATATTTT
cdr3_aa: CAWTGQENTIYF

v_call: TRBV27
clone_size: -
d_call: TRBD1
j_call: TRBJ1-1
cdr3_nt: TGTGCCAGCAGGCCTACAGGGGGCGTCAGAACTGAAGCTTTCTTT
cdr3_aa: CASRPTGGVRTEAFF

v_call: TRBV10-3
clone_size: -
d_call: TRBD1
j_call: TRBJ1-5
cdr3_nt: TGTGCCACCTTGGACAGGGACGGTAGTCAGCCCCAGCATTTT
cdr3_aa: CATLDRDGSQPQHF

v_call: TRBV6-5
clone_size: -
d_call: -
j_call: TRBJ1-1
cdr3_nt: TGTGCCAGCAGCCCCCCGGGACAAGAAGCTTTCTTT
cdr3_aa: CASSPPGQEAFF

v_call: TRBV19
clone_size: once
d_call: -
j_call: TRBJ2-5
cdr3_nt: TGTGCCAGTAGTGGAGGCAGACCTCAAGAGACCCAGTACTTC
cdr3_aa: CASSGGRPQETQYF

v_call: TRBV19
clone_size: -
d_call: TRBD2
j_call: TRBJ2-3
cdr3_nt: TGTGCCAGTAGTACCCTAAGACTAGCGGGGGGTCACCGATCTAGCACAGATACGCAGTATTTT
cdr3_aa: CASSTLRLAGGHRSSTDTQYF

v_call: TRBV29-1
clone_size: -
d_call: TRBD2
j_call: TRBJ2-5
cdr3_nt: TGCAGCGTTGAACTGGTGGGAGGGTTTGCGACCCAGTACTTC
cdr3_aa: CSVELVGGFATQYF

v_call: TRBV18
clone_size: -
d_call: -
j_call: TRBJ1-6
cdr3_nt: TGTGCCAGCTCACGGTACAGCCCAAATTCACCCCTCCACTTT
cdr3_aa: CASSRYSPNSPLHF

v_call: TRBV7-9
clone_size: once
d_call: -
j_call: TRBJ1-1
cdr3_nt: TGTGCCAGCAGCCCAGGAGTGGGGCTCACTGAAGCTTTCTTT
cdr3_aa: CASSPGVGLTEAFF

v_call: TRBV6-6
clone_size: few
d_call: -
j_call: TRBJ2-7
cdr3_nt: TGTGCCAGCAGTTATGGCCGGGACATCCTTTCCTACGAGCAGTACTTC
cdr3_aa: CASSYGRDILSYEQYF

v_call: TRBV6-4
clone_size: -
d_call: TRBD2
j_call: TRBJ2-3
cdr3_nt: TGTGCCAGCAGTTTAGGGGAGGGCCCGGCAGATACGCAGTATTTT
cdr3_aa: CASSLGEGPADTQYF

v_call: TRBV7-9
clone_size: -
d_call: TRBD1
j_call: TRBJ2-2
cdr3_nt: TGTGCCAGCAGCTACCGGGACAGGGAGGCCGGGGAGCTGTTTTTT
cdr3_aa: CASSYRDREAGELFF

v_call: TRBV27
clone_size: -
d_call: TRBD2
j_call: TRBJ2-7
cdr3_nt: TGTGCCAGCAGTTCATCTAGCGGGGTCCTCTCCTACGAGCAGTACTTC
cdr3_aa: CASSSSSGVLSYEQYF

v_call: TRBV10-2
clone_size: -
d_call: -
j_call: TRBJ1-2
cdr3_nt: TGCGCCAGCTTCGACTCGGGCTACACCTTC
cdr3_aa: CASFDSGYTF

v_call: TRBV11-3
clone_size: -
d_call: TRBD1
j_call: TRBJ2-7
cdr3_nt: TGTGCCAGCAGCTTCGGGGGGGACAGGGGTTACGAGCAGTACTTC
cdr3_aa: CASSFGGDRGYEQYF

v_call: TRBV7-9
clone_size: -
d_call: -
j_call: TRBJ2-7
cdr3_nt: TGTGCCAGCAGCTTAGGTCTCGAGCCCTACGAGCAGTACTTC
cdr3_aa: CASSLGLEPYEQYF

v_call: TRBV10-3
clone_size: -
d_call: -
j_call: TRBJ1-1
cdr3_nt: TGTGCCAGTCAGGACAGCCCGAACACTGAAGCTTTCTTT
cdr3_aa: CASQDSPNTEAFF

v_call: TRBV28
clone_size: -
d_call: TRBD1
j_call: TRBJ2-7
cdr3_nt: TGTGCCAGCAGTTCCCCCCCAGGGGGCGCGAGAGGAAGCTCCTACGAGCAGTACTTC
cdr3_aa: CASSSPPGGARGSSYEQYF

v_call: TRBV6-1
clone_size: -
d_call: -
j_call: TRBJ2-2
cdr3_nt: TGTGCCAGCAGTGATCGGGGAAACAGGGCCGGGGAGCTGTTTTTT
cdr3_aa: CASSDRGNRAGELFF

v_call: TRBV2
clone_size: -
d_call: TRBD1
j_call: TRBJ1-2
cdr3_nt: TGTGCCAGCAGTGATACCAGGGGGGCATCTTATGGCTACACCTTC
cdr3_aa: CASSDTRGASYGYTF

v_call: TRBV6-1
clone_size: -
d_call: -
j_call: TRBJ1-5
cdr3_nt: TGTGCCAGCAGTGAGTCGGCAGGGGATCAGCCCCAGCATTTT
cdr3_aa: CASSESAGDQPQHF

v_call: TRBV7-9
clone_size: -
d_call: -
j_call: TRBJ2-7
cdr3_nt: TGTTCCAGCAGCTCTACCACTATACCGGCCGAGCAGTACTTC
cdr3_aa: CSSSSTTIPAEQYF

v_call: TRBV5-7
clone_size: -
d_call: -
j_call: TRBJ1-2
cdr3_nt: TGTGCCAGCAGCTCCAAAGAGGGATGGGTCTATGGCTACACCTTC
cdr3_aa: CASSSKEGWVYGYTF

v_call: TRBV5-1
clone_size: -
d_call: TRBD1
j_call: TRBJ2-1
cdr3_nt: TGCGCCAGCAGCTTGGACAGGGGGAAATACAATGAGCAGTTCTTC
cdr3_aa: CASSLDRGKYNEQFF

v_call: TRBV2
clone_size: -
d_call: TRBD1
j_call: TRBJ2-7
cdr3_nt: TGTGCCAGCGGCGCGGGACAGGGGGCCCCAGTCGAGCAGTACTTC
cdr3_aa: CASGAGQGAPVEQYF

v_call: TRBV7-9
clone_size: -
d_call: TRBD2
j_call: TRBJ2-7
cdr3_nt: TGTGCCAGCAGCTCATGGGGGAGGACTAGCGGGAGTATTTTCGTCGAGCAGTACTTC
cdr3_aa: CASSSWGRTSGSIFVEQYF

v_call: TRBV7-2
clone_size: few
d_call: TRBD2
j_call: TRBJ2-7
cdr3_nt: TGTGCCAGCAGCTTAAGTGAAGTAGCGGGAGTTGGCTCCTACGAGCAGTACTTC
cdr3_aa: CASSLSEVAGVGSYEQYF

v_call: TRBV5-1
clone_size: -
d_call: -
j_call: TRBJ1-4
cdr3_nt: TGCGCCAGCAGCTTGGACGCGGGGACGGCGGTTGAAAAACTGTTTTTT
cdr3_aa: CASSLDAGTAVEKLFF

v_call: TRBV5-1
clone_size: -
d_call: TRBD2
j_call: TRBJ2-1
cdr3_nt: TGCGCCAGCAGCTCAAAACCGTCGGGACTAGCGGGTAGCTCCTACAATGAGCAGTTCTTC
cdr3_aa: CASSSKPSGLAGSSYNEQFF

v_call: TRBV28
clone_size: -
d_call: -
j_call: TRBJ2-1
cdr3_nt: TGTGCCAGCAGTCTCCACTCGAGCTCCTACAATGAGCAGTTCTTC
cdr3_aa: CASSLHSSSYNEQFF

v_call: TRBV6-1
clone_size: -
d_call: TRBD1
j_call: TRBJ1-1
cdr3_nt: TGTGCCAGCAGTGGACAGGGGGCCAACACTGAAGCTTTCTTT
cdr3_aa: CASSGQGANTEAFF

v_call: TRBV14
clone_size: -
d_call: -
j_call: TRBJ1-6
cdr3_nt: TGTGCCAGCAGCCAAGCCCCGGGACATAGCTCCTATAATTCACCCCTCCACTTT
cdr3_aa: CASSQAPGHSSYNSPLHF

v_call: TRBV9
clone_size: -
d_call: TRBD2
j_call: TRBJ2-1
cdr3_nt: TGTGCCAGCAGCGCTAGCGGGAGACTTGATGAGCAGTTCTTC
cdr3_aa: CASSASGRLDEQFF

v_call: TRBV21-1
clone_size: -
d_call: -
j_call: TRBJ2-7
cdr3_nt: TGTGCCAGCAGCAAAGGGGGCCGGAGTGTGTGGGGGAGGGTCTACGAGCAGTACTTC
cdr3_aa: CASSKGGRSVWGRVYEQYF

v_call: TRBV2
clone_size: once
d_call: TRBD1
j_call: TRBJ1-5
cdr3_nt: TGTGCCAGCAGTGAAGAGGGGACAGGGCTTCAGCCCCAGCATTTT
cdr3_aa: CASSEEGTGLQPQHF

v_call: TRBV2
clone_size: -
d_call: TRBD1
j_call: TRBJ1-2
cdr3_nt: TGTGCCAGCAGCGAAAGGACAGGGGCGAATAACTATGGCTACACCTTC
cdr3_aa: CASSERTGANNYGYTF

v_call: TRBV19
clone_size: -
d_call: -
j_call: TRBJ1-1
cdr3_nt: TGTGCCACCACACAGCGGGGATATACTGAAGCTTTCTTT
cdr3_aa: CATTQRGYTEAFF

v_call: TRBV6-5
clone_size: -
d_call: -
j_call: TRBJ1-2
cdr3_nt: TGTGCCAGCAGTTACGACCGGCGGGCCGTCTATGGCTACACCTTC
cdr3_aa: CASSYDRRAVYGYTF

v_call: TRBV6-6
clone_size: -
d_call: -
j_call: TRBJ2-2
cdr3_nt: TGTGCCAGCAGTCCCGACTGGGCCGGGGAGCTGTTTTTT
cdr3_aa: CASSPDWAGELFF

v_call: TRBV4-2
clone_size: -
d_call: TRBD1
j_call: TRBJ1-5
cdr3_nt: TGTGCCAGCAGCCAGAGGGCCGGGACAGGGGATCAGCCCCAGCATTTT
cdr3_aa: CASSQRAGTGDQPQHF